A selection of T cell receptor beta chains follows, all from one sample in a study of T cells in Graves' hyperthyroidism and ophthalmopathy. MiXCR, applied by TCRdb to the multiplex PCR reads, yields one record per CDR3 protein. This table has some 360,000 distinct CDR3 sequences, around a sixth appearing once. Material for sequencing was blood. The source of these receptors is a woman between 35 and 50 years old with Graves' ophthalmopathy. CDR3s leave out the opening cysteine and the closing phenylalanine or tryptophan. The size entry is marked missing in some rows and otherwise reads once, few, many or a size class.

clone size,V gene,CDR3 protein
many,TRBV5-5,ASSSGTYNSNQPQH
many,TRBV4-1,ASSQEEGETQY
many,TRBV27,ASSVAGTLNTEAF
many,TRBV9,ASSAPIGQGRGQETQY
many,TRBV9,ASSPDRPNTEAF
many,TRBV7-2,ASSLTKLSYEQY
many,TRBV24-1,ATSDSMDGDGYT
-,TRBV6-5,ASSYIGGRYQETQY
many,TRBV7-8,ASSLGDRGVVEY
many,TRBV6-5,ASSYSPGGPYEQY
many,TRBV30,AWSRTGQPGNTIY
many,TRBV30,AWKPDRMNTEAF
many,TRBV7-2,ASSLASFGGYDYGYT
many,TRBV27,ASRSGAYEQY
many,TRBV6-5,ASSTGQIKTQY
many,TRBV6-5,ATKGLAGQSSYEQY
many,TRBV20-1,SARPDRDEQY
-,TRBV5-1,ASSLTEEYGYT
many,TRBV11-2,ASSLGGGPETQY
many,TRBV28,ASRSTGTSVSYEQY
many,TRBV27,ASSLRPMVQPQH
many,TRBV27,ASSSAPNTEAF
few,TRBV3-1,ASSVGGRDYGYT
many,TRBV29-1,STNRDAGSIKQETQY
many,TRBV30,AWRVGSWSYEQY
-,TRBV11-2,ASSWAPADTQY
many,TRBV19,ASSIGLAGGPGEQF
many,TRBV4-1,ASSFQDRGDQPQH
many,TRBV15,ATSRDRATEAF
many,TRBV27,ASSLSLLLAKNIQY
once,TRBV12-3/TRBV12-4,GSSSLDRDTGELF
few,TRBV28,ASSLFSGGDQPQH
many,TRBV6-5,ASSPGTGFSYGYT
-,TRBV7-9,ASSEIGLDGYT
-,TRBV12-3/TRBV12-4,ASSLSSGTGSNYGYT
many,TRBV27,ASTPNPGANVLT
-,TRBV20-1,SALSGTGLYEQY
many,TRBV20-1,SAGPGRNQPQH
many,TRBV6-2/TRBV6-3,ASSGQRFSYEQY
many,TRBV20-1,SAPQGPKKETQY
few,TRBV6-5,ASSYSYGTQNQPQH
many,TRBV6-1,ASTALENTGELF
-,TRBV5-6,ASSTDYYEQY
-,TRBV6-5,ASILDRGYTEAF
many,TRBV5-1,ASSSGAVTEAF
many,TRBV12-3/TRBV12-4,ASVAGGYNEQF
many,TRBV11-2,ASSKVAGGTGELF
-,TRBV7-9,AGGTSPEQY
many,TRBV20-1,SAGRGIYEQY
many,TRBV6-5,ASSYKGETQY
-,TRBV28,ASSPWTKSNYGYT
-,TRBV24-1,ATSDRKAGVGETQY
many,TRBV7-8,ASSLADTGYTDTQY
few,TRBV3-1,ASSQTLQGGEAF